This TCR beta chain was recorded in a study of T cell responses to AZD1222 COVID-19 vaccine. Germline V CDR1 and CDR2: SNHLY, FYNNEI. Trimming removed 6 bases at V and 3 bases at J, with 14 bases between. There are 14 residues in the CDR3. To note about this clone: Its specificity is not known.

Clones were read by immunoSEQ multiplex PCR, and TCRdb kept only the in-frame ones, dropping some. Seen here are more than 95,000 clones, 80% to 95% observed once, and the top ten hold about 4.8%. Study-level points and caveats: Within unmutated variant regions lay the reported targets of nearly half of spike-specific TCRs. Two AZD1222 doses significantly raised spike-specific TCR breadth and depth over controls. Just a handful of people given AZD1222 tested seropositive at baseline.

Material: peripheral blood, obtained on day 0 of AZD1222 vaccination. The V call is TRBV2, the J call TRBJ1-2; D unclear. This sequence was found in an adult in good health. CDR3 in DNA: TGTGCCAGCAGCGAGGACGATAGATACTATGGCTACACCTTC. The encoded protein is CASSEDDRYYGYTF.